These T cell receptor beta chains were read from a single sample in a study of blood T cell repertoires in COVID-19. The data were produced by immunoSEQ multiplex PCR, yet TCRdb's version contains in-frame clones alone and is incomplete. The sample includes roughly 200,000 clones, about 79% of them seen just once. The material sequenced was peripheral blood. Receptors originate from a human donor in a cohort sampled during active COVID-19. CDR3s include the opening cysteine and the closing phenylalanine or tryptophan. The order of the fields is D gene, J gene, CDR3 length, V gene, clone size, CDR3 protein, CDR3 DNA. The D gene is left open where the match is weak. Rows give clone size only sometimes, using once, few, many, or a class for an expanded clone.

D gene: TRBD2
J gene: TRBJ2-3
CDR3 length: 16
V gene: TRBV4-1
clone size: few
CDR3 protein: CASSHGPGTSPDTQYF
CDR3 DNA: TGCGCCAGCAGCCATGGCCCCGGGACTAGCCCAGATACGCAGTATTTT

D gene: .
J gene: TRBJ2-5
CDR3 length: 14
V gene: TRBV5-1
clone size: .
CDR3 protein: CASSLASGQETQYF
CDR3 DNA: TGCGCCAGCAGCTTGGCCTCCGGCCAAGAGACCCAGTACTTC

D gene: .
J gene: TRBJ1-4
CDR3 length: 15
V gene: TRBV7-9
clone size: .
CDR3 protein: CASSLDQGRNEKLFF
CDR3 DNA: TGTGCCAGCAGCTTAGATCAGGGGAGAAACGAAAAACTGTTTTTT

D gene: .
J gene: TRBJ2-4
CDR3 length: 15
V gene: TRBV5-1
clone size: .
CDR3 protein: CASSRGGTEVYIQYF
CDR3 DNA: TGCGCCAGCAGCCGTGGCGGGACCGAGGTGTACATTCAGTACTTC

D gene: TRBD2
J gene: TRBJ2-7
CDR3 length: 14
V gene: TRBV4-2
clone size: .
CDR3 protein: CASSQVSGSHEQYF
CDR3 DNA: TGTGCCAGCAGCCAGGTAAGCGGGAGCCACGAGCAGTACTTC

D gene: .
J gene: TRBJ1-1
CDR3 length: 13
V gene: TRBV7-8
clone size: few
CDR3 protein: CASSKLGNTEAFF
CDR3 DNA: TGTGCCAGCAGCAAGCTCGGGAACACTGAAGCTTTCTTT

D gene: TRBD2
J gene: TRBJ2-1
CDR3 length: 17
V gene: TRBV18
clone size: once
CDR3 protein: CASSPMTSGRKYNEQFF
CDR3 DNA: TGTGCCAGCTCACCGATGACTAGCGGGAGGAAGTACAATGAGCAGTTCTTC

D gene: .
J gene: TRBJ1-6
CDR3 length: 15
V gene: TRBV27
clone size: few
CDR3 protein: CASSLDGSGNSPLHF
CDR3 DNA: TGTGCCAGCAGTTTAGACGGATCAGGGAATTCACCCCTCCACTTT

D gene: .
J gene: TRBJ2-7
CDR3 length: 16
V gene: TRBV28
clone size: .
CDR3 protein: CASSLLLRLRTYEQYF
CDR3 DNA: TGTGCCAGCAGTTTATTGTTGCGGCTAAGAACCTACGAGCAGTACTTC

D gene: TRBD1
J gene: TRBJ1-5
CDR3 length: 15
V gene: TRBV10-3
clone size: .
CDR3 protein: CAIRGTGDSNQPQHF
CDR3 DNA: TGTGCCATCAGAGGGACAGGGGATTCCAATCAGCCCCAGCATTTT

D gene: .
J gene: TRBJ1-2
CDR3 length: 14
V gene: TRBV6-1
clone size: .
CDR3 protein: CASSERGWSYGYTF
CDR3 DNA: TGTGCCAGCAGTGAAAGAGGTTGGAGCTATGGCTACACCTTC

D gene: .
J gene: TRBJ2-1
CDR3 length: 15
V gene: TRBV5-1
clone size: .
CDR3 protein: CASSGGSGEMDEQFF
CDR3 DNA: TGCGCCAGCAGCGGAGGATCAGGGGAAATGGATGAGCAGTTCTTC

D gene: .
J gene: TRBJ2-7
CDR3 length: 15
V gene: TRBV7-2
clone size: .
CDR3 protein: CASSPAGAATYEQYF
CDR3 DNA: TGTGCCAGCAGCCCCGCGGGGGCGGCCACCTACGAGCAGTACTTC

D gene: TRBD2
J gene: TRBJ2-7
CDR3 length: 14
V gene: TRBV9
clone size: .
CDR3 protein: CASSVGSGSYEQYF
CDR3 DNA: TGTGCCAGCAGCGTAGGGAGCGGGAGTTACGAGCAGTACTTC

D gene: .
J gene: TRBJ1-4
CDR3 length: 12
V gene: TRBV7-9
clone size: .
CDR3 protein: CASSLGAEKLFF
CDR3 DNA: TGTGCCAGCAGCTTAGGGGCTGAAAAACTGTTTTTT

D gene: .
J gene: TRBJ2-1
CDR3 length: 9
V gene: TRBV18
clone size: .
CDR3 protein: CASSPPIFF
CDR3 DNA: TGTGCCAGCTCACCACCCATCTTCTTC

D gene: .
J gene: TRBJ2-5
CDR3 length: 14
V gene: TRBV5-1
clone size: few
CDR3 protein: CASSRTASQETQYF
CDR3 DNA: TGCGCCAGCAGCCGGACAGCTTCTCAAGAGACCCAGTACTTC

D gene: .
J gene: TRBJ1-5
CDR3 length: 16
V gene: TRBV28
clone size: .
CDR3 protein: CASRPGFWASNQPQHF
CDR3 DNA: TGTGCCAGCAGACCCGGATTTTGGGCTAGCAATCAGCCCCAGCATTTT

D gene: .
J gene: TRBJ1-2
CDR3 length: 14
V gene: TRBV7-2
clone size: .
CDR3 protein: CASSLASREYGYTF
CDR3 DNA: TGTGCCAGCAGCTTAGCGTCGAGGGAGTATGGCTACACCTTC

D gene: .
J gene: TRBJ1-2
CDR3 length: 15
V gene: TRBV15
clone size: .
CDR3 protein: CATSRDRDFNYGYTF
CDR3 DNA: TGTGCCACCAGCAGAGATCGGGACTTCAACTATGGCTACACCTTC

D gene: .
J gene: TRBJ1-2
CDR3 length: 12
V gene: TRBV7-9
clone size: .
CDR3 protein: CASSPPRDTVDF
CDR3 DNA: TGTGCCAGCAGCCCACCCCGGGACACCGTCGACTTC

D gene: .
J gene: TRBJ1-4
CDR3 length: 11
V gene: TRBV20-1
clone size: once
CDR3 protein: CSGGANEKLFF
CDR3 DNA: TGCAGCGGCGGAGCTAATGAAAAACTGTTTTTT

D gene: .
J gene: TRBJ1-1
CDR3 length: 14
V gene: TRBV18
clone size: .
CDR3 protein: CASSPGQQNTEAFF
CDR3 DNA: TGTGCCAGCTCACCGGGGCAGCAGAACACTGAAGCTTTCTTT

D gene: .
J gene: TRBJ1-1
CDR3 length: 12
V gene: TRBV6-6
clone size: .
CDR3 protein: CASSPTGSEAFF
CDR3 DNA: TGTGCCAGCAGTCCTACAGGGTCTGAAGCTTTCTTT